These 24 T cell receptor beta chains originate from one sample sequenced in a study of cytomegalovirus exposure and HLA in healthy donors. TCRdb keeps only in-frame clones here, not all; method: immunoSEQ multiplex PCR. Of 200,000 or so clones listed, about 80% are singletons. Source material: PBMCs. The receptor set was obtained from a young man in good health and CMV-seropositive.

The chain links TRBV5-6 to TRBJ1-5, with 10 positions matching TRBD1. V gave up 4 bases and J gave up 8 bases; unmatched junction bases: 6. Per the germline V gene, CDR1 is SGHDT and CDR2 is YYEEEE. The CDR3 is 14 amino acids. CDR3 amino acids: CASSGGDRGEPQHF. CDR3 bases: TGTGCCAGCAGCGGGGGGGACAGGGGAGAGCCCCAGCATTTT.

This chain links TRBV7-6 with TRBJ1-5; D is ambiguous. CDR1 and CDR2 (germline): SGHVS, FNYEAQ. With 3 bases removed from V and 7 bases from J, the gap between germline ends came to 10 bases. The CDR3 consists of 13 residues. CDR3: CASSFGVGQPQHF. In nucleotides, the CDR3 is TGTGCCAGCAGCTTCGGGGTTGGCCAGCCCCAGCATTTT. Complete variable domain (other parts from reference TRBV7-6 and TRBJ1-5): GAGVSQSPRYKVTKRGQDVALRCDPISGHVSLYWYRQALGQGPEFLTYFNYEAQQDKSGLPNDRFSAERPEGSISTLTIQRTEQRDSAMYRCASSFGVGQPQHFGDGTRLSIL.

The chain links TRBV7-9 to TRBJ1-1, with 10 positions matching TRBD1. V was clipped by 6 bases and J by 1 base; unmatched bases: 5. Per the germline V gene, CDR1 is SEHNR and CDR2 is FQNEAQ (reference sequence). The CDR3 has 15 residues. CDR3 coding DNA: TGTGCCAGCAGACCGACAGGGGGCCCGAACACTGAAGCTTTCTTT. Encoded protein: CASRPTGGPNTEAFF.

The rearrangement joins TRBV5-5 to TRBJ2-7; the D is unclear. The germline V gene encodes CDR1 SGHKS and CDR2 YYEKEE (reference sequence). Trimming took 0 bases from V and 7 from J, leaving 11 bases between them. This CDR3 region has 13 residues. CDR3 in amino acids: CASSLDSTREQYF. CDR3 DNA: TGTGCCAGCAGCTTGGACAGTACGCGAGAGCAGTACTTC. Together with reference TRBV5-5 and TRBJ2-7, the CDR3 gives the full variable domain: DAGVTQSPTHLIKTRGQQVTLRCSPISGHKSVSWYQQVLGQGPQFIFQYYEKEERGRGNFPDRFSARQFPNYSSELNVNALLLGDSALYLCASSLDSTREQYFGPGTRLTVT.

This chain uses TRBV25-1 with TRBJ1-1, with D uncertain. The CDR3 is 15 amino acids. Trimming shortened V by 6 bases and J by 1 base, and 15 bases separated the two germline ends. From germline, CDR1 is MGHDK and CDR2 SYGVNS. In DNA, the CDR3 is TGTGCCAGCAGCCCCGATTGGCCTGAGAACACTGAAGCTTTCTTT. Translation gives CASSPDWPENTEAFF.

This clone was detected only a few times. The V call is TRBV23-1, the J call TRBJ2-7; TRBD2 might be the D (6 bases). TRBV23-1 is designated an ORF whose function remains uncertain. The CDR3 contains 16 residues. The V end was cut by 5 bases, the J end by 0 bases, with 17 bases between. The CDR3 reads CASSIPGEHCSYEQYF. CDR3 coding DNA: TGCGCCAGCAGTATCCCGGGAGAGCACTGCTCCTACGAGCAGTACTTC.

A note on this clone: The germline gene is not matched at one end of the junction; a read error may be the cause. CDR3 sequence: CASRLGGRGNSGANVLTF. The CDR3 nucleotides are TGTGCCAGCAGGTTAGGAGGCAGGGGGAACTCTGGGGCCAACGTCCTGACTTTC. The V and J genes are TRBV7-9 and TRBJ2-6; 7 positions match TRBD1. This CDR3 is built from 18 residues. CDR1 is SEHNR, CDR2 FQNEAQ, per germline (reference sequence).

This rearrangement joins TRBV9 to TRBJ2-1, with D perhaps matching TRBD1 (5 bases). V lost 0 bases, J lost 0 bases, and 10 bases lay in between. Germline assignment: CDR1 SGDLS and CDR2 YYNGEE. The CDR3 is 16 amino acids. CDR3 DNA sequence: TGTGCCAGCAGCGTAGGTGGGGCAGTCTCCTACAATGAGCAGTTCTTC. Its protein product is CASSVGGAVSYNEQFF.

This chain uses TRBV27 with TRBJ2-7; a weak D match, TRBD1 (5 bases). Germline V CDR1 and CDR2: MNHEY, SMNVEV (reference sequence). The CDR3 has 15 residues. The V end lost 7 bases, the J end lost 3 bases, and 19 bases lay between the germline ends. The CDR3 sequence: CASTPDQNRIYEQYF. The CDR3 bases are TGTGCCAGCACCCCCGACCAGAACAGGATCTACGAGCAGTACTTC.

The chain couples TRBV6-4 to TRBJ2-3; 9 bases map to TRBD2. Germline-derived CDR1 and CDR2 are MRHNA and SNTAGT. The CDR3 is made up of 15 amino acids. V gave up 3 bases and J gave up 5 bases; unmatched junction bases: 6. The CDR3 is CASSDGPAGGDTQYF. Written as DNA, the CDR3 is TGTGCCAGCAGTGATGGCCCAGCGGGAGGAGATACGCAGTATTTT.

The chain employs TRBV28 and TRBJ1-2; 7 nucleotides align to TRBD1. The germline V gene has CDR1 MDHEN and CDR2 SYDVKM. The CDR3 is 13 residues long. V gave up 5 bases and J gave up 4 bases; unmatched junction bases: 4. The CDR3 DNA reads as TGTGCCAGCAGTCGACAGGGCGGCTATGGCTACACCTTC. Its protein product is CASSRQGGYGYTF.

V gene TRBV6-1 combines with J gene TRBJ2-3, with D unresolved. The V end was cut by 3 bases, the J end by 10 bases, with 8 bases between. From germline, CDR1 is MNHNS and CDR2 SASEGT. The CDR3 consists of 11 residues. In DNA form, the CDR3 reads TGTGCCAGCAGTGACACTGGAGCGCAGTATTTT. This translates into CASSDTGAQYF.

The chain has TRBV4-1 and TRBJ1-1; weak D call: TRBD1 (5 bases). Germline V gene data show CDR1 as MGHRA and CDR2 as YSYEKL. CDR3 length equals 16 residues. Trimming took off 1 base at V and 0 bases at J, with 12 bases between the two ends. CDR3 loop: CASSQVSGKLNTEAFF. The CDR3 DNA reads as TGCGCCAGCAGCCAAGTGTCAGGGAAGCTGAACACTGAAGCTTTCTTT.

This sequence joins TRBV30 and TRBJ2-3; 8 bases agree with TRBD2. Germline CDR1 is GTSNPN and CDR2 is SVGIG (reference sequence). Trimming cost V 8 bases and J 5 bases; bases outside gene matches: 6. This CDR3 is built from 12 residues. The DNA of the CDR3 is TGTGCCCAGCGGGGGCCTGGAGATACGCAGTATTTT. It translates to CAQRGPGDTQYF.

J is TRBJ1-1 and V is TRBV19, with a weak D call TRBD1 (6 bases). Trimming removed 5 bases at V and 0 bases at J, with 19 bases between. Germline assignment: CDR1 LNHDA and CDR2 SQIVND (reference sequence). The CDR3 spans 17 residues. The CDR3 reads CASSPQGPDTLNTEAFF. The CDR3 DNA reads TGTGCCAGTAGTCCCCAGGGGCCTGACACATTGAACACTGAAGCTTTCTTT.

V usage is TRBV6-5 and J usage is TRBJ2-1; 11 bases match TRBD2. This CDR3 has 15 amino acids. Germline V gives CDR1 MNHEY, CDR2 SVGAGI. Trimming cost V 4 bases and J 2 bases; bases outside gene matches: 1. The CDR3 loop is CASSLTSGAYNEQFF. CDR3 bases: TGTGCCAGCAGTTTGACTAGCGGGGCCTACAATGAGCAGTTCTTC.

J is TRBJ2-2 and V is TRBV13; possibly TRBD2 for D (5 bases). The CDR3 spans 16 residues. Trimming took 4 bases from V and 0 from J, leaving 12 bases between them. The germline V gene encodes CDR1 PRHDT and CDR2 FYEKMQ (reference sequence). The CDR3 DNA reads TGTGCCAGCAGCTCCCGGGCGGGCGCGAACACCGGGGAGCTGTTTTTT. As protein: CASSSRAGANTGELFF.

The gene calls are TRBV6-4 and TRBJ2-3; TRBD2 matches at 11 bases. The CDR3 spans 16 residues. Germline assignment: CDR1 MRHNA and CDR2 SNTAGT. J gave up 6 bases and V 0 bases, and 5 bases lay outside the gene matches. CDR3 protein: CASSDSPTSGGDTQYF. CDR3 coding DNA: TGTGCCAGCAGTGACTCTCCCACTAGCGGGGGCGATACGCAGTATTTT.

The DNA of the CDR3 is TGTGCCAGCAGGACCCCGGGACAGTCCAATGAGCAGTTCTTC. Residues: CASRTPGQSNEQFF. V is TRBV28 and J is TRBJ2-1; 7 bases match TRBD1. Looked up from germline, CDR1 is MDHEN and CDR2 is SYDVKM. With V trimmed by 6 bases and J by 6 bases, 8 bases remained unmatched. This CDR3 is 14 amino acids long.

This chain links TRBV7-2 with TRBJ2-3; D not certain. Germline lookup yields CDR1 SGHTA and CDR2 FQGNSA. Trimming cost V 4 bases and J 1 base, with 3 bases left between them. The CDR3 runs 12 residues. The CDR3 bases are TGTGCCAGCAGCTCCGGCACAGATACGCAGTATTTT. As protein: CASSSGTDTQYF.

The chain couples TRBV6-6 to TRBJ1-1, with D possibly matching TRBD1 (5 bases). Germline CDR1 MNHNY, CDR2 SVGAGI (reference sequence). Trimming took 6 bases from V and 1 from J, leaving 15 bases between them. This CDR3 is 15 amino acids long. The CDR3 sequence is CASRDRGGRNTEAFF. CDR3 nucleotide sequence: TGTGCCAGCAGGGACCGCGGGGGGAGGAACACTGAAGCTTTCTTT.

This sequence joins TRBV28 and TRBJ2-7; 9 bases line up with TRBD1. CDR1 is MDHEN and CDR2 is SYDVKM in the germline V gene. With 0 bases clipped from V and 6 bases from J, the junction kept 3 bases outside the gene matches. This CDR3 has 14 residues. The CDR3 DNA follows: TGTGCCAGCAGTTTATGGGGGACAGGGACCGAGCAGTACTTC. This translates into CASSLWGTGTEQYF.

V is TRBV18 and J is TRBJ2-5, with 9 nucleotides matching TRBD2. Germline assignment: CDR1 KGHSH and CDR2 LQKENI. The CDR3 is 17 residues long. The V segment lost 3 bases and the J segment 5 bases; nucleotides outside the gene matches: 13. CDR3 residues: CASSPSRIAGDEETQYF. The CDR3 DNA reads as TGTGCCAGCTCACCCTCAAGAATAGCGGGAGATGAGGAGACCCAGTACTTC. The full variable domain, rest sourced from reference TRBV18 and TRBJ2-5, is NAGVMQNPRHLVRRRGQEARLRCSPMKGHSHVYWYRQLPEEGLKFMVYLQKENIIDESGMPKERFSAEFPKEGPSILRIQQVVRGDSAAYFCASSPSRIAGDEETQYFGPGTRLLVL.

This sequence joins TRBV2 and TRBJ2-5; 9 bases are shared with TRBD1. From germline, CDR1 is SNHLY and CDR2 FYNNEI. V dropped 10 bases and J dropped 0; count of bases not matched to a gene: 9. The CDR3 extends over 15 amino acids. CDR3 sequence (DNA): TGTGCCACCAGAGTGGACAGGGGTAACCAAGAGACCCAGTACTTC. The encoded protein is CATRVDRGNQETQYF. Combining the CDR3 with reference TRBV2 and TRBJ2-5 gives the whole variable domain EPEVTQTPSHQVTQMGQEVILRCVPISNHLYFYWYRQILGQKVEFLVSFYNNEISEKSEIFDDQFSVERPDGSNFTLKIRSTKLEDSAMYFCATRVDRGNQETQYFGPGTRLLVL.